The 24 T cell receptor beta chains below all came from one sample that was sequenced in a study of cytomegalovirus exposure and HLA in healthy donors. Primers for the PCR totalled 60 Vbeta and 13 Jbeta. Repertoires were generated with immunoSEQ multiplex PCR, while TCRdb's copy carries only in-frame clones and drops some. The sample includes around 130,000 clones, around 77% of them seen just once. Sequencing was done on a sample of PBMCs. Receptors originate from a man aged 25-45 years in good health and CMV-seronegative.

The V gene is TRBV9, the J gene TRBJ2-5; TRBD2 aligns across 8 bases. CDR1 is SGDLS, CDR2 YYNGEE, per germline. This CDR3 comprises 14 residues. Unmatched junction bases numbered 4, after V lost 4 bases and J lost 2 bases. CDR3 sequence: CASSTGTRQETQYF. Here the CDR3 DNA reads TGTGCCAGCAGCACCGGGACTAGACAAGAGACCCAGTACTTC.

The chain employs TRBV5-6 and TRBJ2-5; a possible D gene is TRBD2 (7 bases). The DNA matches TRBJ2-7 better at its end, which makes the J call doubtful. This CDR3 has 16 residues. CDR1 and CDR2 from the germline V gene are SGHDT and YYEEEE. CDR3 nucleotide sequence: TGTGCCAGCAGCTTGGCCGTGGGGGGGCCTTCCTACGAGCAGTACTTC. Translating gives CASSLAVGGPSYEQYF.

The chain has TRBV15 and TRBJ2-3, with D perhaps matching TRBD2 (7 bases). Trimming left V 4 bases short and J 3 bases short, with 17 bases between. The CDR3 has 16 amino acids. In germline, CDR1 is LNHNV, CDR2 YYDKDF (reference sequence). The CDR3 bases are TGTGCCACCAGCATTCGGGGGGCAGGGAGGACAGATACGCAGTATTTT. Protein product: CATSIRGAGRTDTQYF.

The chain joins TRBV14 to TRBJ2-3; the D is unclear. Germline CDR1 SGHDN, CDR2 FVKESK. The CDR3 runs 14 residues. The V end was cut by 1 base, the J end by 2 bases, with 7 bases between. CDR3: CASSQVSFTDTQYF. The CDR3 DNA follows: TGTGCCAGCAGCCAAGTTTCCTTCACAGATACGCAGTATTTT.

The chain is built from TRBV6-5 and TRBJ2-1; D ambiguous. Germline V gene lookup returns CDR1 MNHEY and CDR2 SVGAGI. This CDR3 spans 13 amino acids. V lost 0 bases to trimming and J lost 7 bases, with 7 bases between them. CDR3 sequence: CASSYSIENEQFF. The DNA for the CDR3 is TGTGCCAGCAGTTACTCGATAGAAAATGAGCAGTTCTTC.

This clone was counted once. The rearrangement joins TRBV7-2 to TRBJ2-3; TRBD2 matches 7 bases. V shed 2 bases, J shed 5 bases, and the junction held 4 bases outside the gene matches. Germline lookup yields CDR1 SGHTA and CDR2 FQGNSA. This CDR3 has 14 residues. CDR3 protein: CASSLSAGEDTQYF. The CDR3 region has the DNA TGTGCCAGCAGCTTATCCGCGGGGGAAGATACGCAGTATTTT.

The V and J genes are TRBV2 and TRBJ1-1, with D possibly TRBD1 on 5 matching bases. CDR3 length: 14 amino acids. The germline gives CDR1 SNHLY, CDR2 FYNNEI. The ends were cut back, 3 bases at V and 6 bases at J, with 14 bases in the middle. The CDR3 coding sequence is TGTGCCAGCAGTGACGGACAATATTTTCCTGAAGCTTTCTTT. Its translation is CASSDGQYFPEAFF.

The chain carries TRBV9 and TRBJ2-7; tentative D call: TRBD1 (5 bases). Germline V CDR1 and CDR2: SGDLS, YYNGEE. The V gene lost 0 bases and the J gene lost 5 bases, with 12 bases spanning the gap. The CDR3 length is 14 residues. As DNA, the CDR3 is TGTGCCAGCAGCGTAGTAGGGGTTTCGGACGAGCAGTACTTC. Amino acid sequence: CASSVVGVSDEQYF. Together with reference TRBV9 and TRBJ2-7, the CDR3 gives the full variable domain: DSGVTQTPKHLITATGQRVTLRCSPRSGDLSVYWYQQSLDQGLQFLIQYYNGEERAKGNILERFSAQQFPDLHSELNLSSLELGDSALYFCASSVVGVSDEQYFGPGTRLTVT.

This clone came up a few times. The chain links TRBV5-6 to TRBJ2-6; 10 bases are a match to TRBD1. CDR1 SGHDT and CDR2 YYEEEE come from the germline V gene. V lost 4 bases, J lost 5 bases, and 6 bases stayed unmatched. The CDR3 is 16 residues long. CDR3 amino acids: CASSPTGGAWANVLTF. The DNA for the CDR3 is TGTGCCAGCAGCCCGACAGGGGGCGCTTGGGCCAACGTCCTGACTTTC.

This clone was observed once. V and J are TRBV19 and TRBJ2-5, with D possibly matching TRBD1 (5 bases). This CDR3 spans 16 amino acids. Germline loops: CDR1 LNHDA, CDR2 SQIVND (reference sequence). V lost 5 bases and J lost 8, with 24 bases in between. DNA of the CDR3: TGTGCCAGTAGTTCCCGCCACGGGCGGCCCCAGGGTACCCAGTACTTC. The encoded protein is CASSSRHGRPQGTQYF.

The DNA for the CDR3 is TGTGCCAGCAGCTTAGGCACGGGACAGGGCCCAGAGACCCAGTACTTC. Translation: CASSLGTGQGPETQYF. The chain couples TRBV11-3 to TRBJ2-5, with 9 bases identical to TRBD1. After removal of 1 base from V and 4 bases from J, the junction contained 7 bases not matched to a gene. Germline V gene lookup returns CDR1 SGHNT and CDR2 YENEEA. This CDR3 is built from 16 residues.

The V and J genes are TRBV14 and TRBJ2-3, with 7 nucleotides matching TRBD2. In germline, CDR1 is SGHDN, CDR2 FVKESK. The CDR3 spans 15 residues. V trimming: 5 bases; J trimming: 2 bases; junction bases outside the gene matches: 7. The DNA of the CDR3 is TGTGCCAGCAGCTCGGGACTACGAAACACAGATACGCAGTATTTT. It specifies CASSSGLRNTDTQYF.

J is TRBJ2-2 and V is TRBV7-2; possibly TRBD2 for D (7 bases). CDR3 length equals 16 residues. The V gene lost 3 bases and the J gene lost 3 bases, with 14 bases spanning the gap. Germline CDR1 and CDR2: SGHTA and FQGNSA. The CDR3 nucleotides are TGTGCCAGCAGCTTGGCGGCGGGGGCAGACACCGGGGAGCTGTTTTTT. Amino acids: CASSLAAGADTGELFF.

The chain couples TRBV29-1 to TRBJ2-7, with D possibly being TRBD1 (5 bases). Germline V CDR1 and CDR2: SQVTM, ANQGSEA. Trimming left V 4 bases short and J 0 bases short, with 10 bases between. The CDR3 is 13 amino acids. The CDR3 region has the DNA TGCAGCGTTGGACAGCAGAGCTCCTACGAGCAGTACTTC. It translates to CSVGQQSSYEQYF.

This clone was seen more than once but under ten times. The genes are TRBV29-1 and TRBJ2-1, with 11 bases matching TRBD1. CDR3 length equals 14 residues. The J segment lost 9 bases and the V segment lost 6 bases, leaving 10 bases of the junction unmatched. The germline CDR1 and CDR2 sequences are SQVTM and ANQGSEA. CDR3 loop: CSVDGQGAKGEQFF. The CDR3 region has the DNA TGCAGCGTCGATGGACAGGGGGCAAAAGGTGAGCAGTTCTTC.

This clone was detected a few times. The J gene is TRBJ2-3, the V gene TRBV6-1, with 9 bases aligning to TRBD2. Germline-derived CDR1 and CDR2 are MNHNS and SASEGT. The junction had 8 bases not matched to a gene; V was cut back by 4 bases and J by 3 bases. The CDR3 spans 16 residues. CDR3 sequence: CASSGLAGVRTDTQYF. As DNA, the CDR3 is TGTGCCAGCAGTGGATTAGCGGGGGTGCGTACAGATACGCAGTATTTT.

V gene TRBV5-4 combines with J gene TRBJ2-7, with 9 bases matching TRBD1. V lost 1 base and J lost 4; bases outside the gene matches: 6. The CDR3 has 15 residues. The germline gives CDR1 SGHNT, CDR2 YYREEE (reference sequence). CDR3 loop: CASSLSGQGRYEQYF. CDR3 DNA sequence: TGTGCCAGCAGCTTGTCGGGACAGGGTCGTTACGAGCAGTACTTC.

This clone occurred a few times. The J gene is TRBJ1-3, the V gene TRBV2; the D is unclear. Germline V lookup: CDR1 SNHLY, CDR2 FYNNEI. This CDR3 has 14 amino acids. V lost 1 base, J lost 0 bases, and 4 bases lay in between. The CDR3 DNA reads TGTGCCAGCAGTGAAGGGAGCTCTGGAAACACCATATATTTT. This gives the protein CASSEGSSGNTIYF.

The rearrangement uses TRBV5-8 and TRBJ2-2; 8 positions agree with TRBD2. The germline CDR1 and CDR2 sequences are SGHTS and YDEGEE. The V segment lost 3 bases and the J segment 1 base; nucleotides outside the gene matches: 5. There are 16 residues in the CDR3. CDR3 bases: TGTGCCAGCAGCTCGCTAGCGGGCAGGAACACCGGGGAGCTGTTTTTT. It yields the protein CASSSLAGRNTGELFF.

DNA of the CDR3: TGCAGCGTGGGGATGGGACTGCAGGGAATCGATGGCTACACCTTC. Translated, it gives CSVGMGLQGIDGYTF. J is TRBJ1-2 and V is TRBV29-1, with TRBD1 as a possible D gene (5 bases). Germline-derived CDR1 and CDR2 are SQVTM and ANQGSEA. The CDR3 covers 15 residues. V shed 6 bases and J shed 6 bases, with 23 bases lying between them.

The chain uses TRBV4-1 and TRBJ2-1; TRBD2 matches 7 bases. The germline V gene has CDR1 MGHRA and CDR2 YSYEKL. The CDR3 has 16 amino acids. With 1 base clipped from V and 5 bases from J, the junction kept 8 bases outside the gene matches. CDR3 bases: TGCGCCAGCAGCCAAGTGATGGCGGGGGAGAACAATGAGCAGTTCTTC. Translating it yields CASSQVMAGENNEQFF.

Here the CDR3 reads CARSPGQEKGYGYTF. CDR3 coding DNA: TGTGCCAGAAGCCCAGGACAAGAAAAGGGCTATGGCTACACCTTC. The chain joins TRBV7-5 to TRBJ1-2; the table's D call, TRBD1, has no DNA check behind it. TRBV7-5 constitutes a pseudogene. The CDR3 totals 15 residues.

The table lists this clone with a few counts. V is TRBV5-6 and J is TRBJ1-3; D is possibly TRBD1 (5 bases). Trimming left V 3 bases short and J 0 bases short, with 10 bases between. Germline V CDR1 and CDR2: SGHDT, YYEEEE. This CDR3 is built from 15 residues. CDR3 DNA: TGTGCCAGCAGCTACAGACAGCTCTCTGGAAACACCATATATTTT. It yields the protein CASSYRQLSGNTIYF.

This chain uses TRBV9 with TRBJ2-7; possible D gene TRBD1, 6 bases. The ends were cut back, 4 bases at V and 2 bases at J, with 16 bases in the middle. CDR3 length equals 15 residues. The V gene's germline CDR1 is SGDLS and CDR2 YYNGEE. The CDR3 DNA follows: TGTGCCAGCAGCTTCGGACAGTTAATTACCTACGAGCAGTACTTC. Translating it yields CASSFGQLITYEQYF. The full variable domain, in which reference TRBV9 and TRBJ2-7 provide the parts outside the CDR3, is DSGVTQTPKHLITATGQRVTLRCSPRSGDLSVYWYQQSLDQGLQFLIQYYNGEERAKGNILERFSAQQFPDLHSELNLSSLELGDSALYFCASSFGQLITYEQYFGPGTRLTVT.